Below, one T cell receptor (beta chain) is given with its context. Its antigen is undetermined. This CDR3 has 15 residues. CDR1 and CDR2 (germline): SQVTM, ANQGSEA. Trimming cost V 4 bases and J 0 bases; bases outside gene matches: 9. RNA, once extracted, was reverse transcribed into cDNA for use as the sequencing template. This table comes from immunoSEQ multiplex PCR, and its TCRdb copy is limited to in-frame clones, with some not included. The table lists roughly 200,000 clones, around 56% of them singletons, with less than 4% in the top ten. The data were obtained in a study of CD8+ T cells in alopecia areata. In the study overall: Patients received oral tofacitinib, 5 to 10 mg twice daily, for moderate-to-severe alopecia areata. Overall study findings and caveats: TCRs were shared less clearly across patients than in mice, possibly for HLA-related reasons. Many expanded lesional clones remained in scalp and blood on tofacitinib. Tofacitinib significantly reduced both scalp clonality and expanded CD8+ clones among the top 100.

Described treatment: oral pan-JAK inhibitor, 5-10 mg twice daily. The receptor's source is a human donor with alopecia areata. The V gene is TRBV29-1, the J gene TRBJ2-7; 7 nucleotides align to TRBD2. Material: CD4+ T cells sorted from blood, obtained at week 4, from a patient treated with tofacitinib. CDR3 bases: TGCAGCGTTGGGGGGGGAACAGGCTTCTCCTACGAGCAGTACTTC. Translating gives CSVGGGTGFSYEQYF.